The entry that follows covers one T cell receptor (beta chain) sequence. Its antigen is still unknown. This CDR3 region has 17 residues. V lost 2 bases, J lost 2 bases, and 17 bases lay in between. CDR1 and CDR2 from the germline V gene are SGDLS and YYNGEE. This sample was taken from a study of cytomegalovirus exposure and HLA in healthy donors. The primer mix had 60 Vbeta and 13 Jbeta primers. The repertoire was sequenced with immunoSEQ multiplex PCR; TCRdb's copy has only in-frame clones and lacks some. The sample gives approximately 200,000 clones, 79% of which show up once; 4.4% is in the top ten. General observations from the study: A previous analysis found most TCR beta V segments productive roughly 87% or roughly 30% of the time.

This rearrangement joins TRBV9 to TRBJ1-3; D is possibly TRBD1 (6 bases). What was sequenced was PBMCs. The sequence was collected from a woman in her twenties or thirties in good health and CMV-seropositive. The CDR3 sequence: CASSVSSDSMTGNTIYF. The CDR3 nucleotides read TGTGCCAGCAGCGTTTCGTCGGACAGTATGACTGGAAACACCATATATTTT.